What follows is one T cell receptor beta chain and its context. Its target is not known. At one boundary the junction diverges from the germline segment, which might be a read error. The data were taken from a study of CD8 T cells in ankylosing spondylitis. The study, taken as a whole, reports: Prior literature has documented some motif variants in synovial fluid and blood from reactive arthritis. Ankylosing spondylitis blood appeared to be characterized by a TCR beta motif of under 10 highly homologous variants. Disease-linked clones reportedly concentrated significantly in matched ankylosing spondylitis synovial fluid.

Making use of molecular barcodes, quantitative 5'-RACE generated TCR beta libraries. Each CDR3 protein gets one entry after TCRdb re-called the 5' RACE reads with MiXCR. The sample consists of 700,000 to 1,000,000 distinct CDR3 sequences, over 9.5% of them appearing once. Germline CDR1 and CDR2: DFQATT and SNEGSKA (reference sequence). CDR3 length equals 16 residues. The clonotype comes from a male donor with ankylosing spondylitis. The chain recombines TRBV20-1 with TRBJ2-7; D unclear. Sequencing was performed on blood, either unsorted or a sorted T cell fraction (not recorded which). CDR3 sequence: CCARPRALHTWEGQYF. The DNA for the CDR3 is TGCTGTGCTAGGCCCCGAGCCCTTCACACCTGGGAAGGGCAGTACTTC.